This TCR beta chain was sequenced during a study of blood T cells in healthy people across ages. Germline assignment: CDR1 SGHTA and CDR2 FQGTGA. CDR3 length: 13 residues. The V end lost 5 bases, the J end lost 7 bases, and 14 bases lay between the germline ends. The use of a sample-barcoded 5' primer and a J-beta primer mix characterized a second PCR of roughly 7 to 11 cycles. Each of the cDNA molecules was tagged by a template-switch adaptor with 12 random nucleotides. TCRdb re-analysed the 5' RACE reads in MiXCR, keeping a single row per CDR3 protein. The table has around 1,000,000 distinct CDR3 sequences, approximately 26% seen once; the top ten hold 0.65% to 0.95%. In this sample, this clonotype turned up once. Antigen specificity is unknown. Findings and limits, study-wide: Diversity was higher, and naive CD4+ cells more numerous, in long-lived donors than in aged donors.

These data were also filed under a second study, of T cells of mothers and their children. This second report adds: Microchimeric T cell clones that persisted were not detected.

V gene TRBV7-3 combines with J gene TRBJ1-1; D may be TRBD1 (5 bases). The sequence was collected from a girl aged 2 to 10 in good health. The sequencing sample was made of blood. CDR3 sequence: CASSPLSGSEAFF. The CDR3 DNA follows: TGTGCCAGCAGCCCTCTATCAGGGAGTGAAGCTTTCTTT.